The entry below gives a single TCR beta chain sequence along with its context. The antigen remains unidentified. This sample was included in a study of OX40 agonist ivuxolimab in advanced cancers. The germline CDR1 and CDR2 sequences are SGHDT and YYEEEE. The CDR3 consists of 16 residues. V lost 3 bases and J lost 10; bases outside the gene matches: 8. Assay: immunoSEQ multiplex PCR; the TCRdb copy retains only in-frame clones and omits some. The sample consists of fewer than 35,000 clones, 89% of them appearing once. Study outcomes and limitations: The study observed clonal expansion of CD4+ and CD8+ blood T cells by week 6 at 0.1 to 3.0 mg/kg. Partial responders at 0.1-3.0 mg/kg had among the lowest clonal expansion.

This receptor was obtained from an adult with an advanced solid tumor such as melanoma, head and neck, liver or kidney cancer. The sample was CD4+ or CD8+ T cells sorted from blood, taken in a trial of the OX40 agonist ivuxolimab. The chain couples TRBV5-6 to TRBJ1-6, with TRBD1 matching 12 bases. The CDR3 nucleotides are TGTGCCAGCAGCTCGCCGGGGACAGGGGGCAACTCACCCCTCCACTTT. This sequence encodes CASSSPGTGGNSPLHF.